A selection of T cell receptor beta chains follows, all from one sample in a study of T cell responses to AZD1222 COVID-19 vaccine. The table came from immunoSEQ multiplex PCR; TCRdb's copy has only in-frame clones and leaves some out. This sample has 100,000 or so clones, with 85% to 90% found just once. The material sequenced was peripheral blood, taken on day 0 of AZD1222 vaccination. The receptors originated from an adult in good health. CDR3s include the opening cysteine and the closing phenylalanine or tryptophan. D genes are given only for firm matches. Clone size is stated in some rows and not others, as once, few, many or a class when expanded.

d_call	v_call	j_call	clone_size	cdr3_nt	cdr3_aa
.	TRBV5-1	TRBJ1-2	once	TGCGCCAGCAGCTTGGCCCCGGGACGAAACTATGGCTACACCTTC	CASSLAPGRNYGYTF
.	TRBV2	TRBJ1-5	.	TGTGCCAGCAAGGGGACCGCCGCGGATCAGCCCCAGCATTTT	CASKGTAADQPQHF
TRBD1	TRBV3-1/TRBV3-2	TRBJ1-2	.	TGTGCCAGCAGCCAAGCGGACAGGTTGAGCTACACCTTC	CASSQADRLSYTF
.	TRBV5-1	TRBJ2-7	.	TGCGCCAGCAGCCACCCCCTCGGGGGACAGAACTACGAGCAGTACTTC	CASSHPLGGQNYEQYF
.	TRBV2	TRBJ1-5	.	TGTGCCAGCAGTGACCCCAATCAGCCCCAGCATTTT	CASSDPNQPQHF
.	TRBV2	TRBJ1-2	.	TGTGCCAGCAGTGTAAGGGTTGGAAACTATGGCTACACCTTC	CASSVRVGNYGYTF
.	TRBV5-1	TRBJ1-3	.	TGCGCCAGCAGCAATAAAGCCTCTGGAAACACCATATATTTT	CASSNKASGNTIYF
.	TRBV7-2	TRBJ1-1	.	TGTGCCAGCAGCTTATCGTGGCGGTACACTGAAGCTTTCTTT	CASSLSWRYTEAFF
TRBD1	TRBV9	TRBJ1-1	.	TGTGCCAGCAGCGTAGTCCAGGGGGCAAGCACTGAAGCTTTCTTT	CASSVVQGASTEAFF
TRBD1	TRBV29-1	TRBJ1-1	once	TGCAGCGTTGAAAAGGCCGGGACAGGGAGCACTGAAGCTTTCTTT	CSVEKAGTGSTEAFF
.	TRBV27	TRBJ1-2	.	TGTGCCAGCAGCCAGGGGTTGAATGTTTATGGCTACACCTTC	CASSQGLNVYGYTF
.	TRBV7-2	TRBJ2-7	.	TGTGCCAGCAGCTTAGCCTATGCTGATGGGGAGCAGTACTTC	CASSLAYADGEQYF
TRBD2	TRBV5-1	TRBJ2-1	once	TGCGCCAGCAGCTGGGGACTAGCGGGGGTTTACAATGAGCAGTTCTTC	CASSWGLAGVYNEQFF
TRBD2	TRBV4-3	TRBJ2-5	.	TGCGCCAGCAGCCAAGGATTAGCGGGGTCACAAGAGACCCAGTACTTC	CASSQGLAGSQETQYF
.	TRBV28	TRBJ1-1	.	TGTGCCAGCAGTTCTCGACGGGTCCTACAGCGGGCTTTCTTT	CASSSRRVLQRAFF
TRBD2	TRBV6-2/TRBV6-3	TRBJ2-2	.	TGTGCCATCAGTTGGCTAGCGGGGGGCCCTCGCGACGGGGAGCTGTTTTTT	CAISWLAGGPRDGELFF
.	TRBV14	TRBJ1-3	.	TGTGCCAGCAGCCAAGTGGGAAACACCATATATTTT	CASSQVGNTIYF
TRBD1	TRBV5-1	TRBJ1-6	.	TGCGCCAGCAGCTTGGGACAGGGGGCGCATTCACCCCTCCACTTT	CASSLGQGAHSPLHF
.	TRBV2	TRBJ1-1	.	TGTGCCAGCGCCCAGGGGAATGAAGCTTTCTTT	CASAQGNEAFF
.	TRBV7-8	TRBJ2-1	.	TGTGCCAGCAGCTTGCACGGGGGTCTCTCCTACAATGAGCAGTTCTTC	CASSLHGGLSYNEQFF
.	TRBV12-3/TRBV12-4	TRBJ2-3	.	TGTGCCAGCAGCACAGGACGGGTTACGCAGTATTTT	CASSTGRVTQYF
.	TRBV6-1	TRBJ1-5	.	TGTGCCAGCAGTGAAACTAGCAATCAGCCCCAGCATTTT	CASSETSNQPQHF
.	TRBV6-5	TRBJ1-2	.	TGTGCCAGCAGTTATGACGGGAACTACTATGGCTACACCTTC	CASSYDGNYYGYTF
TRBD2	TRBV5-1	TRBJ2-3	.	TGCGCCAGCAGCTTGTACTCGGGGGAGGGAGATACGCAGTATTTT	CASSLYSGEGDTQYF
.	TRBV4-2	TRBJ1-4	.	TGTGCCAGCAGCCTGGACAGACAAGGTGAAAAACTGTTTTTT	CASSLDRQGEKLFF
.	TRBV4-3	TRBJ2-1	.	TGCGCCAGCAGCCAAGATCCGACAGGTGGGAATGAGCAGTTCTTC	CASSQDPTGGNEQFF
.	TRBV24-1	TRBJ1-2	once	TGTGCCACCAGTGACCGGGCTAACTATGGCTACACCTTC	CATSDRANYGYTF
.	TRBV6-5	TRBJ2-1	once	TGTGCCAGCAACGACCGGAGCTCCTACAATGAGCAGTTCTTC	CASNDRSSYNEQFF
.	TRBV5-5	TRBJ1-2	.	TGTGCCAGCACCAAAACGGGGCCCAGGGACTATGGCTACACCTTC	CASTKTGPRDYGYTF
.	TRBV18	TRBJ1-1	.	TGTGCCAGCTCACCTTACCCCATGAACACTGAAGCTTTCTTT	CASSPYPMNTEAFF
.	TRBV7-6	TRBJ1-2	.	TGTGCCAGCAGCTTGGCGGAGATTAACTATGGCTACACCTTC	CASSLAEINYGYTF
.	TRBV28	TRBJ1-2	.	TGTGCCAGCAGTTTACCAGGGTGGGGCTATGGCTACACCTTC	CASSLPGWGYGYTF
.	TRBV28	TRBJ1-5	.	TGTGCCAGCAACTCACCGAGCAATCAGCCCCAGCATTTT	CASNSPSNQPQHF